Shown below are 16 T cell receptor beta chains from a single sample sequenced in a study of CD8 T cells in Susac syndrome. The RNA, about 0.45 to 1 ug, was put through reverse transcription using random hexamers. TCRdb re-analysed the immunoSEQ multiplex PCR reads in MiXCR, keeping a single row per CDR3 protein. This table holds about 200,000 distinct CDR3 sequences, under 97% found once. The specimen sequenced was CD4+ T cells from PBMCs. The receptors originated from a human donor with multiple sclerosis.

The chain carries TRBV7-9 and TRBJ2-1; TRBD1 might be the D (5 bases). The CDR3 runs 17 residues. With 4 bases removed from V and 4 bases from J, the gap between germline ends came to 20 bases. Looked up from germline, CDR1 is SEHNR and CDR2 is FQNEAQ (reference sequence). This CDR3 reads CASSSEPQGRRYNEQFF. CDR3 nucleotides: TGTGCCAGCAGCTCTGAACCCCAGGGTCGTAGGTACAATGAGCAGTTCTTC.

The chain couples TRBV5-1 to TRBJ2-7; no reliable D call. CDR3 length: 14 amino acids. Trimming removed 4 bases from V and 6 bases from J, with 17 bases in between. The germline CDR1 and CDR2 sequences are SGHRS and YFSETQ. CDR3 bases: TGCGCCAGCAGCCGTTCCCCAAGGGTCTCCGAGCAGTACTTC. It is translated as CASSRSPRVSEQYF.

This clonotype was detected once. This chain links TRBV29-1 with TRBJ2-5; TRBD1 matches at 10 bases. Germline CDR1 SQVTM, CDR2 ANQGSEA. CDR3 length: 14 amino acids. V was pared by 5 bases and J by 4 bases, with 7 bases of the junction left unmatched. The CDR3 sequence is CSVPTGGWRETQYF. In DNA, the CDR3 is TGCAGCGTTCCGACAGGGGGCTGGCGAGAGACCCAGTACTTC.

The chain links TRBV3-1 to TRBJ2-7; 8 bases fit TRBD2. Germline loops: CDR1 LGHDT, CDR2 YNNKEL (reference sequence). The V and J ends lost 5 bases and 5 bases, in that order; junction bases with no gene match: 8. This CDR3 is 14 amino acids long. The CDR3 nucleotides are TGTGCCAGCAGCAAGGGACTAGGAGAGGACGAGCAGTACTTC. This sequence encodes CASSKGLGEDEQYF.

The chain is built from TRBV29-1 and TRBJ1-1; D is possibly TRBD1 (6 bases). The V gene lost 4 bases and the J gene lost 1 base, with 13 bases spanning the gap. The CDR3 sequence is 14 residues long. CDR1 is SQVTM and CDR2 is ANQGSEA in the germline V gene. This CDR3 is CSVAPGGQNTEAFF. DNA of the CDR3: TGCAGCGTTGCCCCTGGGGGGCAGAACACTGAAGCTTTCTTT.

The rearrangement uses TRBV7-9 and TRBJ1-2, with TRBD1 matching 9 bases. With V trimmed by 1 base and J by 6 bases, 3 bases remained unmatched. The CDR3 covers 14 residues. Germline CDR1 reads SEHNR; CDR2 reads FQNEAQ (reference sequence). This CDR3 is CASSLGDRENGYTF. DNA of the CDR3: TGTGCCAGCAGCTTAGGGGACAGGGAGAATGGCTACACCTTC. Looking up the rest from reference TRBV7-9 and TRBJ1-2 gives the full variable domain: DTGVSQNPRHKITKRGQNVTFRCDPISEHNRLYWYRQTLGQGPEFLTYFQNEAQLEKSRLLSDRFSAERPKGSFSTLEIQRTEQGDSAMYLCASSLGDRENGYTFGSGTRLTVV.

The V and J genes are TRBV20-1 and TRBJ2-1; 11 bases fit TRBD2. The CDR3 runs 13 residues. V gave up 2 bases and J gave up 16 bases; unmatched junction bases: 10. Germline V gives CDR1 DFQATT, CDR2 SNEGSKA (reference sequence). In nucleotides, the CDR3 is TGCAGTGCTAGAAGTAGCGGGGGGGGATTTCAATTCTTC. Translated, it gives CSARSSGGGFQFF.

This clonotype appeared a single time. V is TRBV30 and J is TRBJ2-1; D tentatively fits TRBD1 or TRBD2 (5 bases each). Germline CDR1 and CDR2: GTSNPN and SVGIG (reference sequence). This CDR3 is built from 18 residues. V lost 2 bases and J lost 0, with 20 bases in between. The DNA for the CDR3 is TGTGCCTGGAGTAAAATTGACCGGGACGCTAGCTCCTACAATGAGCAGTTCTTC. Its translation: CAWSKIDRDASSYNEQFF.

CDR3: CASSQGTSGNTIYF. In DNA, the CDR3 is TGCGCCAGCAGCCAAGGGACCTCTGGAAACACCATATATTTT. The rearrangement uses TRBV4-3 and TRBJ1-3; D gene unclear. The germline CDR1 and CDR2 sequences are LGHNA and YSLEER. Deletions cut 1 base from V and 0 bases from J, with 4 bases between. This CDR3 has 14 amino acids.

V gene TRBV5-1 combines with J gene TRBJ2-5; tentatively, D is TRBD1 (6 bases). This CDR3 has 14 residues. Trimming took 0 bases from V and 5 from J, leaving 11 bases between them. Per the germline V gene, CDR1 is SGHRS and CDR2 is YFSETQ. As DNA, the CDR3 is TGCGCCAGCAGCTTGGAGATCCAGGGGGAGACCCAGTACTTC. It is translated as CASSLEIQGETQYF.

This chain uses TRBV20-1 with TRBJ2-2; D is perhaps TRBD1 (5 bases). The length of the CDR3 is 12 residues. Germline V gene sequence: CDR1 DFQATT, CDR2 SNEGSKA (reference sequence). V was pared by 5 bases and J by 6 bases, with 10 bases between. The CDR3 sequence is CSASRTSGELFF. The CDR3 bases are TGCAGTGCTTCCCGGACATCCGGGGAGCTGTTTTTT.

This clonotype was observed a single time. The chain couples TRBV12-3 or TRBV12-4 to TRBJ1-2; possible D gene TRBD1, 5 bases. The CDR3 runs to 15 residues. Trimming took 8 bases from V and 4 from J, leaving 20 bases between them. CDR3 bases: TGTGCCAGCCAGCGTAGAGGGGCCTCTGGCTATGGCTACACCTTC. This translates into CASQRRGASGYGYTF.

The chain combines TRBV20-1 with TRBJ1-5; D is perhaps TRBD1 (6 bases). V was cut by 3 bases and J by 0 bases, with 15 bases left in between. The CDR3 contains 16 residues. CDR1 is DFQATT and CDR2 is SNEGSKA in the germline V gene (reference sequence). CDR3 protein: CSARILRGDSNQPQHF. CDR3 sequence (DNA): TGCAGTGCTAGGATCTTAAGGGGGGATAGCAATCAGCCCCAGCATTTT.

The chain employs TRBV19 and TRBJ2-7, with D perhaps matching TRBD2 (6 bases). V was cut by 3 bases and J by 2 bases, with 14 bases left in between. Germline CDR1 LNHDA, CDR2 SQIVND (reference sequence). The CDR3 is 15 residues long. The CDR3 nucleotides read TGTGCCAGTAGTATCGGAGGGGACGGTACCTACGAGCAGTACTTC. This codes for CASSIGGDGTYEQYF.

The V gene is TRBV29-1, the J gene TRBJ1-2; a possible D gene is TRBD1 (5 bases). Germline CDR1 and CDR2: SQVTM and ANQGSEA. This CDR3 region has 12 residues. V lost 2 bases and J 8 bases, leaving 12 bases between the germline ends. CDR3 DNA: TGCAGCGTTGAATATCCCGCAGGGGGCTACACCTTC. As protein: CSVEYPAGGYTF.

CDR3 residues: CSARLTGGDQPQHF. The DNA of the CDR3 is TGCAGTGCTAGACTCACAGGGGGTGATCAGCCCCAGCATTTT. V gene TRBV20-1 combines with J gene TRBJ1-5, with 8 bases matching TRBD1. The CDR3 covers 14 residues. J lost 5 bases, V lost 2 bases, and 5 bases had no gene match. Germline values: CDR1 DFQATT, CDR2 SNEGSKA (reference sequence).